The 14 T cell receptor beta chains given below trace back to one sample, sequenced in a study of radiotherapy plus CTLA-4 blockade in lung cancer. Sequenced by immunoSEQ multiplex PCR; TCRdb stores in-frame clones only, minus some. Of around 44,000 clones detected, approximately 86% appear once; the ten largest clones hold around 17%. Here the sequenced sample was peripheral blood, taken from a patient treated with radiotherapy plus ipilimumab. The receptors come from a human donor with non-small cell lung cancer that progressed on radiotherapy plus ipilimumab. Some clones in this sample may be carry-over from other donors' samples.

This clone was observed a few times. The chain carries TRBV15 and TRBJ2-3; possibly TRBD1 for D (6 bases). Looked up from germline, CDR1 is LNHNV and CDR2 is YYDKDF (reference sequence). The CDR3 length is 16 residues. V lost 3 bases to trimming and J lost 4 bases, with 17 bases between them. The CDR3 DNA reads TGTGCCACCAGCAGTAGCAGGGGATTTAAACCAGATACGCAGTATTTT. Translation: CATSSSRGFKPDTQYF. The entire variable domain, with the rest obtained from reference TRBV15 and TRBJ2-3, is as follows: DAMVIQNPRYQVTQFGKPVTLSCSQTLNHNVMYWYQQKSSQAPKLLFHYYDKDFNNEADTPDNFQSRRPNTSFCFLDIRSPGLGDTAMYLCATSSSRGFKPDTQYFGPGTRLTVL.

CDR3 loop: CASSLGVFETGYTF. CDR3 in DNA: TGTGCCAGCAGCTTAGGGGTTTTTGAGACAGGGTACACCTTC. The gene calls are TRBV7-9 and TRBJ1-2; 7 bases align to TRBD1. The germline gives CDR1 SEHNR, CDR2 FQNEAQ (reference sequence). The V segment lost 1 base and the J segment 11 bases; nucleotides outside the gene matches: 10. The CDR3 is 14 amino acids. Using reference TRBV7-9 and TRBJ1-2 for the parts outside the CDR3, the full variable domain is DTGVSQNPRHKITKRGQNVTFRCDPISEHNRLYWYRQTLGQGPEFLTYFQNEAQLEKSRLLSDRFSAERPKGSFSTLEIQRTEQGDSAMYLCASSLGVFETGYTFGSGTRLTVV.

This chain connects TRBV7-2 to TRBJ1-3, with 9 bases matching TRBD1. The CDR3 loop spans 16 amino acids. Per the germline V gene, CDR1 is SGHTA and CDR2 is FQGNSA. J was trimmed by 0 bases and V by 6 bases; bases with no gene match: 6. The CDR3 nucleotides read TGTGCCAGCAGTCGGACAGGGGACCGCTCTGGAAACACCATATATTTT. Translating it yields CASSRTGDRSGNTIYF.

This sequence joins TRBV5-1 and TRBJ2-7; 8 nucleotides agree with TRBD1. The CDR3 is 15 amino acids. Per the germline V gene, CDR1 is SGHRS and CDR2 is YFSETQ. V lost 4 bases to trimming and J lost 5 bases; unmatched junction nucleotides: 11. In DNA form, the CDR3 reads TGCGCCAGCAGCCCCCGACAGGGGTTGATCAACGAGCAGTACTTC. The encoded protein is CASSPRQGLINEQYF.

The chain combines TRBV11-2 with TRBJ2-4; TRBD2 matches at 11 bases. The J segment lost 10 bases and the V segment lost 4 bases, leaving 9 bases of the junction unmatched. From germline, CDR1 is SGHAT and CDR2 FQNNGV. This CDR3 spans 15 amino acids. CDR3 region: CASSWGTSGKPIQYF. DNA of the CDR3: TGTGCCAGCAGCTGGGGGACTAGCGGAAAACCTATTCAGTACTTC.

The chain links TRBV7-2 to TRBJ2-7, with 10 positions matching TRBD2. After removal of 5 bases from V and 2 bases from J, the junction contained 6 bases not matched to a gene. Germline lookup yields CDR1 SGHTA and CDR2 FQGNSA. CDR3 length equals 15 residues. The CDR3 loop reads CASSPGLAETYEQYF. The CDR3, as DNA: TGTGCCAGCAGCCCCGGACTAGCGGAGACCTACGAGCAGTACTTC.

This clone occurred once. The chain has TRBV28 and TRBJ2-2; 9 bases align to TRBD2. Unmatched junction bases numbered 7, after V lost 6 bases and J lost 2 bases. CDR3 size: 16 residues. The V gene's germline CDR1 is MDHEN and CDR2 SYDVKM. The CDR3 nucleotides are TGTGCCAGCAGGATACGGGGACTAGCAAACACCGGGGAGCTGTTTTTT. Encoded protein: CASRIRGLANTGELFF. The variable domain in full, with the rest retrieved from reference TRBV28 and TRBJ2-2, is DVKVTQSSRYLVKRTGEKVFLECVQDMDHENMFWYRQDPGLGLRLIYFSYDVKMKEKGDIPEGYSVSREKKERFSLILESASTNQTSMYLCASRIRGLANTGELFFGEGSRLTVL.

CDR3 sequence (DNA): TGCGCCAGCAGCTTGGACAGGGGCCACGGGGAGCTGTTTTTT. It yields the protein CASSLDRGHGELFF. The chain combines TRBV5-1 with TRBJ2-2, with 7 bases identical to TRBD1. This CDR3 contains 14 residues. Unmatched junction bases numbered 3, after V lost 0 bases and J lost 7 bases. CDR1 is SGHRS, CDR2 YFSETQ, per germline.

This clone was observed a single time. The rearrangement links TRBV7-6 to TRBJ2-1; TRBD1 agrees at 12 bases. J lost 9 bases, V lost 1 base, and 4 bases had no gene match. The CDR3 has 15 amino acids. In germline, CDR1 is SGHVS, CDR2 FNYEAQ. CDR3 nucleotide sequence: TGTGCCAGCAGCTTAGTGGGACAGGGGGCGGGTGAGCAGTTCTTC. Amino acids: CASSLVGQGAGEQFF.

This sequence joins TRBV7-2 and TRBJ2-7; 8 bases agree with TRBD2. The CDR3 is 17 residues long. Germline V lookup: CDR1 SGHTA, CDR2 FQGNSA. After removal of 3 bases from V and 1 base from J, the junction contained 11 bases not matched to a gene. CDR3 region: CASSLPHSGDPSYEQYF. The CDR3 nucleotides read TGTGCCAGCAGCTTGCCCCATAGCGGGGACCCTTCCTACGAGCAGTACTTC. Together with reference TRBV7-2 and TRBJ2-7, the CDR3 gives the full variable domain: GAGVSQSPSNKVTEKGKDVELRCDPISGHTALYWYRQSLGQGLEFLIYFQGNSAPDKSGLPSDRFSAERTGGSVSTLTIQRTQQEDSAVYLCASSLPHSGDPSYEQYFGPGTRLTVT.

The chain uses TRBV11-3 and TRBJ1-1; 10 bases agree with TRBD1. Germline CDR1 is SGHNT and CDR2 is YENEEA. V trimming: 0 bases; J trimming: 14 bases; junction bases outside the gene matches: 9. The CDR3 is 14 amino acids. CDR3 coding DNA: TGTGCCAGCAGCTTAGATGAAACCGGGACAGGGGCCTTCTTT. This translates into CASSLDETGTGAFF.

The chain is built from TRBV29-1 and TRBJ1-1; D gene unclear. Trimming took 5 bases from V and 6 from J, leaving 16 bases between them. Per germline, CDR1 SQVTM and CDR2 ANQGSEA. The CDR3 is made up of 13 amino acids. CDR3 sequence reads: CSVRPGLVPEAFF. As DNA, the CDR3 is TGCAGCGTTCGACCGGGTCTGGTCCCTGAAGCTTTCTTT.

The V gene is TRBV11-2, the J gene TRBJ2-3; the D is unclear. CDR1 SGHAT and CDR2 FQNNGV come from the germline V gene. The CDR3 has 14 residues. Trimming took 5 bases from V and 0 from J, leaving 9 bases between them. The CDR3 protein is CASSLVTSTDTQYF. DNA for the CDR3: TGTGCCAGCAGCCTAGTAACTAGCACAGATACGCAGTATTTT.

V and J are TRBV27 and TRBJ2-7; 7 nucleotides agree with TRBD1. This CDR3 has 16 amino acids. Trimming removed 5 bases from V and 4 bases from J; junction bases left unmatched: 14. The germline CDR1 and CDR2 sequences are MNHEY and SMNVEV (reference sequence). CDR3 residues: CASSHQYPPTGYEQYF. The DNA for the CDR3 is TGTGCCAGCAGTCACCAATATCCTCCGACAGGGTACGAGCAGTACTTC.